Detailed here is one TCR beta chain. The antigen remains undetermined. These data come from a study of cytomegalovirus exposure and HLA in healthy donors. General study findings and limits: HLA alleles showed associations with fewer than 20,000 TCR beta sequences in a later analysis, at a 0.05 false discovery rate.

This CDR3 region has 13 residues. Germline CDR1 SQVTM, CDR2 ANQGSEA. The J segment lost 4 bases and the V segment lost 4 bases, leaving 4 bases of the junction unmatched. The PCR contained 60 Vbeta and 13 Jbeta primers. The repertoire was sequenced with immunoSEQ multiplex PCR; TCRdb's copy has only in-frame clones and lacks some. The sample has more than 100,000 clones, around three quarters seen once. The chain uses TRBV29-1 and TRBJ2-1; the match to TRBD1 covers 7 bases. The sequencing sample was made of PBMCs. The TCR originated in a woman between 18 and 30 years old in good health and CMV-seropositive. The CDR3 region has the DNA TGCAGCGTTGGGGGCAGGGGGTACAATGAGCAGTTCTTC. Translating it yields CSVGGRGYNEQFF.